What follows is one TCR beta chain and its context. Between the trimmed V and J ends, which lost 2 bases and 0 bases, there was a span of 11 bases. From germline, CDR1 is SNHLY and CDR2 FYNNEI. The CDR3 totals 15 residues. The sample is drawn from a study of blood T cell repertoires in COVID-19. Study-wide background: Some COVID-19 samples were acute and others convalescent; all came from the United States, Italy and Spain. In each case, the material was cDNA or gDNA derived from T cells, B-cell-depleted T cells, or PBMCs.

As handled by the study authors: It was from reference gene primer amplification that nucleated cell counts were estimated. Sequencing used immunoSEQ multiplex PCR; TCRdb keeps in-frame clones, though not all of them. The D gene and trimming were derived from the DNA, and the V and J assignments and clone size from that table. The sample has 300,000 or so clones, about nine tenths seen once. The rearrangement joins TRBV2 to TRBJ2-7; maybe TRBD1 (5 bases). The sequencing sample was made of peripheral blood. The receptor's source is a man aged 50 to 60 with active or convalescent COVID-19. The CDR3 nucleotides read TGTGCCAGCAGTGAACAGGGCCTGAACTCCTACGAGCAGTACTTC. Protein product: CASSEQGLNSYEQYF.